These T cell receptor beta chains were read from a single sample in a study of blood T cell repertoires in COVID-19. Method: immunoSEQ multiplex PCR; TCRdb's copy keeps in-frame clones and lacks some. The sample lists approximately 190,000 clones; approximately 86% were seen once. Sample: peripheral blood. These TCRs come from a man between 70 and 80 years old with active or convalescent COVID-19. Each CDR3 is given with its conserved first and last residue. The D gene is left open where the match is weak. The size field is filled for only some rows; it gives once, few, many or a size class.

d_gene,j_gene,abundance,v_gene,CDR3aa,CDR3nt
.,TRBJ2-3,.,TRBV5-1,CASSPGGGPPGTQYF,TGCGCCAGCAGCCCGGGCGGGGGCCCTCCAGGCACGCAGTATTTT
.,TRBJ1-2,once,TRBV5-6,CASRSAYEGARGYTF,TGTGCCAGCAGGTCGGCTTATGAAGGGGCACGTGGCTACACCTTC
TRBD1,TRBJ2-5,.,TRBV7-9,CASSNDRVQETQYF,TGTGCCAGCAGCAACGACAGGGTCCAAGAGACCCAGTACTTC
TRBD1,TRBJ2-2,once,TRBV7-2,CASSLTTGAAGELFF,TGTGCCAGCAGCTTAACGACAGGGGCCGCCGGGGAGCTGTTTTTT
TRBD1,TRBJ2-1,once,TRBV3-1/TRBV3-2,CASSPRDRSFYNEQFF,TGTGCCAGCAGCCCGAGGGACAGGTCTTTCTACAATGAGCAGTTCTTC
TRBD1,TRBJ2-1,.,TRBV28,CASRTGQLTYNEQFF,TGTGCCAGCAGGACGGGACAGCTCACCTACAATGAGCAGTTCTTC
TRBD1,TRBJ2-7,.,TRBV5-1,CASSAGGYEQYF,TGCGCCAGCAGTGCAGGGGGTTACGAGCAGTACTTC
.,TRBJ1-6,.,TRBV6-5,CASTTHNSPLHF,TGTGCCAGCACTACCCATAATTCACCCCTCCACTTT
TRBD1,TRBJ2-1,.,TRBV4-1,CASSRAGTGGHEQFF,TGCGCCAGCAGCCGGGCCGGGACAGGGGGGCATGAGCAGTTCTTC
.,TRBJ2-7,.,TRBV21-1,CASAHLNPGGCWGRQSSYEQYF,TGTGCCAGCGCACACCTTAACCCGGGGGGATGTTGGGGAAGACAGAGCTCCTACGAGCAGTACTTC
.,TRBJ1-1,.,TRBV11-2,CASSSVGGSTEAFF,TGTGCCAGCAGCTCAGTGGGGGGGAGCACTGAAGCTTTCTTT
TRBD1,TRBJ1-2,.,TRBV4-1,CASSSPTGLPYGYTF,TGCGCCAGCAGCTCCCCGACAGGGCTCCCCTATGGCTACACCTTC
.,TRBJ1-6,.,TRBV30,CAREEGTSNSPLHF,TGTGCCCGGGAGGAGGGTACGAGTAATTCACCCCTCCACTTT
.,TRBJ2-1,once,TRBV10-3,CAISERSRIYSYNEQFF,TGTGCCATCAGTGAGAGGAGTAGAATTTACTCCTACAATGAGCAGTTCTTC
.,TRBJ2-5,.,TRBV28,CASNGGRTETQYF,TGTGCCAGCAATGGAGGGCGCACAGAGACCCAGTACTTC
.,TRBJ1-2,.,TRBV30,CAWSVLTGRALGIDYGYTF,TGTGCCTGGAGTGTACTCACGGGCAGGGCTTTGGGAATCGACTATGGCTACACCTTC
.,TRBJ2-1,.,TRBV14,CASSYVHREQFF,TGTGCCAGCAGCTACGTTCACAGGGAGCAGTTCTTC
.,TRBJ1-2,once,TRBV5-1,CASSLIKGVDYGYTF,TGCGCCAGCAGCTTGATTAAGGGGGTGGACTATGGCTACACCTTC
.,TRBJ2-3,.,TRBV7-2,CASSLVLRGGDTQYF,TGTGCCAGCAGCTTAGTGCTTCGAGGTGGAGATACGCAGTATTTT
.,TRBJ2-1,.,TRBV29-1,CSVEGGDVYNEQFF,TGCAGCGTTGAAGGGGGGGACGTTTACAATGAGCAGTTCTTC
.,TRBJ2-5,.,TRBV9,CASSALAAQETQYF,TGTGCCAGCAGCGCGCTGGCCGCTCAAGAGACCCAGTACTTC
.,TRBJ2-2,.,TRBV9,CASSDRWGRIGGELFF,TGTGCCAGCAGCGATCGGTGGGGGAGGATTGGCGGGGAGCTGTTTTTT
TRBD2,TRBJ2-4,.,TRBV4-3,CASSQVRVTGTSGGHVAIQYF,TGCGCCAGCAGCCAAGTTCGCGTTACCGGGACTAGCGGGGGGCACGTAGCCATTCAGTACTTC
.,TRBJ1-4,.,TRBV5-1,CASSLTPSSATNEKLFF,TGCGCCAGCAGCCTAACCCCTTCGTCCGCAACTAATGAAAAACTGTTTTTT
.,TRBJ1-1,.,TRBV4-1,CASSQDLLGGAFF,TGCGCCAGCAGCCAAGATCTACTGGGGGGTGCTTTCTTT
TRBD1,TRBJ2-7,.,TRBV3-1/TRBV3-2,CASSQSPGTGSYEQYF,TGTGCCAGCAGCCAAAGTCCCGGGACAGGGTCCTACGAGCAGTACTTC
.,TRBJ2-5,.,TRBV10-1,CASSEGPTRGTQYF,TGCGCCAGCAGTGAGGGGCCCACACGTGGGACCCAGTACTTC
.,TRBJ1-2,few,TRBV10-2,CASSDTGIYGYTF,TGCGCCAGCAGCGATACAGGGATCTATGGCTACACCTTC
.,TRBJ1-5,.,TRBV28,CASSLLGAGQPQHF,TGTGCCAGCAGTTTGTTGGGGGCCGGGCAGCCCCAGCATTTT
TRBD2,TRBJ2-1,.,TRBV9,CASSATQGIGSGSEQFF,TGTGCCAGCAGCGCAACCCAGGGTATTGGTAGCGGGAGCGAGCAGTTCTTC
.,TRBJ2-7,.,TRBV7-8,CASSSTASYEQYF,TGTGCCAGCAGCTCGACAGCTTCCTACGAGCAGTACTTC
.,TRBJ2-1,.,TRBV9,CASSPLRGTLYNEQFF,TGTGCCAGCAGCCCATTGCGCGGGACCTTATACAATGAGCAGTTCTTC
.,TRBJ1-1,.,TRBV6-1,CASSDIFWSQNTEAFF,TGTGCCAGCAGTGACATATTTTGGAGTCAAAACACTGAAGCTTTCTTT
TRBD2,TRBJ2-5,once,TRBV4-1,CASSHDPGLAGVEETQYF,TGCGCCAGCAGCCATGACCCGGGACTAGCGGGAGTAGAAGAGACCCAGTACTTC
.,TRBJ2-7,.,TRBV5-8,CASSLTRGWSSYEQYF,TGTGCCAGCAGCTTAACCCGGGGTTGGTCTTCCTACGAGCAGTACTTC
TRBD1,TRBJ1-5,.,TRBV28,CATTGTAQPQHF,TGTGCCACAACCGGGACAGCTCAGCCCCAGCATTTT
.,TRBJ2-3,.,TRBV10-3,CATGLAESTDTQYF,TGTGCCACCGGTTTAGCGGAGAGCACAGATACGCAGTATTTT
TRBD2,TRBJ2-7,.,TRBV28,CASSLGGATYEQYF,TGTGCCAGCAGTTTGGGAGGGGCAACCTACGAGCAGTACTTC
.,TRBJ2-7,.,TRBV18,CASSPSQGQYF,TGTGCCAGCTCACCAAGTCAGGGACAGTACTTC
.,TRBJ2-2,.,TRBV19,CASSSRQRANTGELFF,TGTGCCAGTAGTTCCAGACAGAGAGCGAACACCGGGGAGCTGTTTTTT
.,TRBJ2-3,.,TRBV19,CASSIKGDTDTQYF,TGTGCCAGTAGTATAAAAGGAGACACAGATACGCAGTATTTT
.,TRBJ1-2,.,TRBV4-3,CASSQLTGENYGYTF,TGCGCCAGCAGCCAACTGACAGGAGAAAACTATGGCTACACCTTC
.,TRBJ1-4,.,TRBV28,CASSFSGPGAEKLFF,TGTGCCAGCAGTTTTAGCGGGCCCGGAGCTGAAAAACTGTTTTTT
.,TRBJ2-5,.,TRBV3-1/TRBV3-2,CASSQEGFRSKEGETQYF,TGTGCCAGCAGCCAAGAGGGCTTCCGATCAAAGGAGGGAGAGACCCAGTACTTC
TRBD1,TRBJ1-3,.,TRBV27,CASSPQFPRGTGSGNTIYF,TGTGCCAGCAGTCCGCAGTTCCCACGCGGGACAGGCTCTGGAAACACCATATATTTT
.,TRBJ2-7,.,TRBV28,CANNPRGSSYEQYF,TGTGCTAACAACCCTCGGGGGAGCTCCTACGAGCAGTACTTC
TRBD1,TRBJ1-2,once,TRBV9,CASSVQGQGADYGYTF,TGTGCCAGCAGCGTACAGGGACAGGGGGCGGACTATGGCTACACCTTC
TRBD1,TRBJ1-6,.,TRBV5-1,CASSTDGQGTSPLHF,TGCGCCAGCAGCACAGACGGACAGGGAACCTCACCCCTCCACTTT
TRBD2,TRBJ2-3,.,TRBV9,CASTKGASGHTDTQYF,TGTGCCAGCACGAAAGGGGCTAGCGGACACACAGATACGCAGTATTTT
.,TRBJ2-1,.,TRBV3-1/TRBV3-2,CASRPTGSSYNEQFF,TGTGCCAGCAGGCCGACAGGTAGCTCCTACAATGAGCAGTTCTTC
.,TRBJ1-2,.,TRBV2,CASTGGRGYGYTF,TGTGCCAGCACCGGGGGGCGGGGCTATGGCTACACCTTC
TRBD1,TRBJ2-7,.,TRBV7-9,CASSRFPGQGTYEQYF,TGTGCCAGCAGCCGCTTCCCGGGACAGGGGACCTACGAGCAGTACTTC
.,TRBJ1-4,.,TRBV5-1,CASSSDRPNEKLFF,TGCGCCAGCAGCTCTGACAGACCTAATGAAAAACTGTTTTTT
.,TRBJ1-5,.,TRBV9,CASSHDNSNQPQHF,TGTGCCAGCAGCCACGACAATAGCAATCAGCCCCAGCATTTT
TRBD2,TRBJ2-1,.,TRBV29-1,CSGAGTSGVNEQFF,TGCAGCGGGGCCGGGACTAGCGGAGTCAATGAGCAGTTCTTC
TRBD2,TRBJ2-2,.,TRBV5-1,CASSLVVTSGVYTGELFF,TGCGCCAGCAGCTTGGTCGTGACTAGCGGGGTATATACCGGGGAGCTGTTTTTT
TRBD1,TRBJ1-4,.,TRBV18,CASSPYRGPNEKLFF,TGTGCCAGCTCACCATACAGGGGGCCTAATGAAAAACTGTTTTTT